The clone carrying this T cell receptor (beta chain) occurred once. Its matching antigen is unknown. This record comes from a study of Tregs in tolerant kidney transplant recipients. Looked up from germline, CDR1 is SGDLS and CDR2 is YYNGEE. Between the trimmed V and J ends, which lost 0 bases and 4 bases, there was a span of 8 bases. This CDR3 spans 13 amino acids. General study findings and limits: In tolerant patients, donor-specific Tregs outgrew total Tregs, suggesting antigen-driven expansion.

Profiling relied on immunoSEQ multiplex PCR, and the TCRdb table lists in-frame clones only, not all of them. The sample includes roughly 99,000 clones, more than 85% of them seen just once. This rearrangement joins TRBV9 to TRBJ2-7; D remains unclear. The receptor's source is a human donor who received a combined kidney and bone marrow transplant. Here the sequenced sample was CD4+ T cells from blood, taken before the transplant. The CDR3 loop reads CASSVALSYEQYF. The CDR3, as DNA: TGTGCCAGCAGCGTAGCTCTAAGTTACGAGCAGTACTTC.